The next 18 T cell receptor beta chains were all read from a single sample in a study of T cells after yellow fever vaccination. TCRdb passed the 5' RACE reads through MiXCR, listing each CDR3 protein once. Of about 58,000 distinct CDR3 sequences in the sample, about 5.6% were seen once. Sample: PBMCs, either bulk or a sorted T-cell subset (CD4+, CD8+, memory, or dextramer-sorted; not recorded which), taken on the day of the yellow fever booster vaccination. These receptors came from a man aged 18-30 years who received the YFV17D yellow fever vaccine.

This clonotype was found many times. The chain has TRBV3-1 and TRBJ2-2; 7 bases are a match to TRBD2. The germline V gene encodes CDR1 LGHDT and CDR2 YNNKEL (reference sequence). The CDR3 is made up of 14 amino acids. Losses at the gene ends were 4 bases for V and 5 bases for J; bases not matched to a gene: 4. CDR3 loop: CASSPAGVTGELFF. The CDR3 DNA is TGTGCCAGCAGCCCGGCGGGGGTAACCGGGGAGCTGTTTTTT. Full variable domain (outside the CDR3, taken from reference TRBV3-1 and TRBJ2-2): DTAVSQTPKYLVTQMGNDKSIKCEQNLGHDTMYWYKQDSKKFLKIMFSYNNKELIINETVPNRFSPKSPDKAHLNLHINSLELGDSAVYFCASSPAGVTGELFFGEGSRLTVL.

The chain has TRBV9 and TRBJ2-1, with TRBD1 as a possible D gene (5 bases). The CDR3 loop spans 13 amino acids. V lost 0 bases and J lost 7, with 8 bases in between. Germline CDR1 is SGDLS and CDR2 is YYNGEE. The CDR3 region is CASSVEGVNEQFF. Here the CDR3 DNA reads TGTGCCAGCAGCGTAGAAGGGGTTAATGAGCAGTTCTTC. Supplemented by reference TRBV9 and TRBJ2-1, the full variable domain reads DSGVTQTPKHLITATGQRVTLRCSPRSGDLSVYWYQQSLDQGLQFLIQYYNGEERAKGNILERFSAQQFPDLHSELNLSSLELGDSALYFCASSVEGVNEQFFGPGTRLTVL.

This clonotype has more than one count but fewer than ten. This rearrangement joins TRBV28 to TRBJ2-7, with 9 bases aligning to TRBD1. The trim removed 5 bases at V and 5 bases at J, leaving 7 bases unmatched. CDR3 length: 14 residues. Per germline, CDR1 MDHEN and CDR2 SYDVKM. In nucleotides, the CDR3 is TGTGCCAGCAGTCCCGCGGGACAGGGCCACGAGCAGTACGTC. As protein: CASSPAGQGHEQYV.

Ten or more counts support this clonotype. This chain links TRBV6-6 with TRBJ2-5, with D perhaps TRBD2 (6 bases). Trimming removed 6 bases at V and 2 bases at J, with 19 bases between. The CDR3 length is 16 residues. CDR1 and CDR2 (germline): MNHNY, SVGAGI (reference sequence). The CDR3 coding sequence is TGTGCCAGCAGCTCCCAGCGAGCGGGTGAACAAGAGACCCAGTACTTC. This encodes CASSSQRAGEQETQYF.

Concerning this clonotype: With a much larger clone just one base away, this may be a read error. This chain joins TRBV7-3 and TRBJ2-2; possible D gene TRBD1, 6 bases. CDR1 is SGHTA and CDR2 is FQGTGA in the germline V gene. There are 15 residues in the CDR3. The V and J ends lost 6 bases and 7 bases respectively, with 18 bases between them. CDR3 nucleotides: TGTGCCAGCAGTCCTACGGGACATGGGAACGGGGAGCTGTTTTTT. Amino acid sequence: CASSPTGHGNGELFF.

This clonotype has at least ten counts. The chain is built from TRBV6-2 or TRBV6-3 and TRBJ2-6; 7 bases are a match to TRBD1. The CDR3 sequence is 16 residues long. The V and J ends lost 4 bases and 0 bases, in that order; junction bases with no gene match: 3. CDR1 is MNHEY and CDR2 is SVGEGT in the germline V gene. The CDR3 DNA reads TGTGCCAGCAGTTGGGACAGCAACTCTGGGGCCAACGTCCTGACTTTC. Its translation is CASSWDSNSGANVLTF.

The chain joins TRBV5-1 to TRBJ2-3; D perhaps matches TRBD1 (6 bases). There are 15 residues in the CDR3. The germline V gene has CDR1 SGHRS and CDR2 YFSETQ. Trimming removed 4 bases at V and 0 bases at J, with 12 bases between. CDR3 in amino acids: CASSIRQASTDTQYF. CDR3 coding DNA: TGCGCCAGCAGCATCCGACAGGCTAGCACAGATACGCAGTATTTT.

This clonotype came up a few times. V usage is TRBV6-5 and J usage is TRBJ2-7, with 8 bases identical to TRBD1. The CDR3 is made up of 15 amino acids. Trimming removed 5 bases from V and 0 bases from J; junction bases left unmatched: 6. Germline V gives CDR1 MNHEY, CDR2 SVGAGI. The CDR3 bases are TGTGCCAGCAGTCCCGGACAGGGTAGCTCCTACGAGCAGTACTTC. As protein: CASSPGQGSSYEQYF.

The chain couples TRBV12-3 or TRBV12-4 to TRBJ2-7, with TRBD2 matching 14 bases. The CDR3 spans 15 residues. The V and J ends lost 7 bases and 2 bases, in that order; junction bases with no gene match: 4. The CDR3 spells CASKGLAGGPYEQYF. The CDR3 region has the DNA TGTGCCAGCAAAGGACTAGCGGGGGGACCCTACGAGCAGTACTTC.

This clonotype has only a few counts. In DNA, the CDR3 is TGTGCCAGCAGCTTAGGTGGGGGGCAAGGGTATTTT. Protein sequence: CASSLGGGQGYF. The chain employs TRBV11-2 and TRBJ2-3; D may be TRBD1 or TRBD2 (6 bases each). The CDR3 is made up of 12 amino acids. Germline V lookup: CDR1 SGHAT, CDR2 FQNNGV. Trimming left V 1 base short and J 14 bases short, with 13 bases between.

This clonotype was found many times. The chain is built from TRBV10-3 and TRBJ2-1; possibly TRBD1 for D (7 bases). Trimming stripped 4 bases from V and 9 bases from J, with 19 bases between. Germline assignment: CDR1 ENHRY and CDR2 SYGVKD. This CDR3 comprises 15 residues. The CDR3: CAISGDREVGGEQFF. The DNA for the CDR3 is TGTGCCATCAGTGGAGACAGGGAGGTCGGGGGTGAGCAGTTCTTC.

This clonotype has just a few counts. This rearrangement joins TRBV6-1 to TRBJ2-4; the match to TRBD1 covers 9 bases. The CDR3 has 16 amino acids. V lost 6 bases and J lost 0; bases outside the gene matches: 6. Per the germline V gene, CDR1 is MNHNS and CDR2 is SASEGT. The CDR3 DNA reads TGTGCCAGCAGGGCAGGACAGGGGTTAGCCAAAAACATTCAGTACTTC. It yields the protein CASRAGQGLAKNIQYF.

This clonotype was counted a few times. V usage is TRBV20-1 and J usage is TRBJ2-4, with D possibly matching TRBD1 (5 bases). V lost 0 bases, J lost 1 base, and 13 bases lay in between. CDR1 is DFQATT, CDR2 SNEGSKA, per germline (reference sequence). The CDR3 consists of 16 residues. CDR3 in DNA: TGCAGTGCTAGAGATATGCTCAGGGCTGCCAAAAACATTCAGTACTTC. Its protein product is CSARDMLRAAKNIQYF.

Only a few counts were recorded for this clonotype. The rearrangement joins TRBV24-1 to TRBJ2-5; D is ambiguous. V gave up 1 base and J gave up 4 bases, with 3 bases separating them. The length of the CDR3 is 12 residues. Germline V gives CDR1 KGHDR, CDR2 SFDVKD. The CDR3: CATSDFGETQYF. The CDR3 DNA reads TGTGCCACCAGTGATTTCGGAGAGACCCAGTACTTC.

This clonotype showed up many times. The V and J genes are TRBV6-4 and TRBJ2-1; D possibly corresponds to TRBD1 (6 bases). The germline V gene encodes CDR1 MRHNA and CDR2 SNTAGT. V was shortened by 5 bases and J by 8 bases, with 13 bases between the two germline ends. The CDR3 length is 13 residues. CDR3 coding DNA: TGTGCCAGCAGTTCAGGGGCAGCCGATGAGCAGTTCTTC. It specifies CASSSGAADEQFF.

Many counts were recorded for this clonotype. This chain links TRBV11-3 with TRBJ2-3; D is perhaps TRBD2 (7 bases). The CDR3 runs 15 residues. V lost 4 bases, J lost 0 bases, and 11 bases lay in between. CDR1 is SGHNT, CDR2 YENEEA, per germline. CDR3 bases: TGTGCCAGCAGCTCGGGGGGCTTTAGCACAGATACGCAGTATTTT. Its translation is CASSSGGFSTDTQYF.

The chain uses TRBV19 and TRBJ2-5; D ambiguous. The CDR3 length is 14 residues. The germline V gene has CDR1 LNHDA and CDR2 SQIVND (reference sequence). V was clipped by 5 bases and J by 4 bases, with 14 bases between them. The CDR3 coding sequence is TGTGCCAGTAGTGATGGGCATCTTTTAGAGACCCAGTACTTC. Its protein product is CASSDGHLLETQYF.

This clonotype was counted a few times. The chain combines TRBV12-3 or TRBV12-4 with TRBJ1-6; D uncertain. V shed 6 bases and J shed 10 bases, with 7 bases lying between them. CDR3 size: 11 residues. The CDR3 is CASSMGSPLHF. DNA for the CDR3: TGTGCCAGCAGCATGGGGTCACCCCTCCACTTT.